Given below is one TCR beta chain in context. V shed 5 bases, J shed 2 bases, and the junction held 8 bases outside the gene matches. Germline CDR1 SGHTA, CDR2 FQGNSA. The CDR3 loop spans 15 amino acids. TCRdb fed the RT-PCR reads into MiXCR, producing one record per CDR3 protein. The sample has about 200,000 distinct CDR3 sequences, about 40% seen once. The data derive from a study of patients and donors after allogeneic stem cell transplantation. The chain carries TRBV7-2 and TRBJ2-5; 7 nucleotides match TRBD1. The sequence came from a human donor who was either an allogeneic HSCT recipient or a stem cell or donor lymphocyte infusion donor (not recorded which). It is not recorded whose cells these are; they may come from a transplant donor. What was sequenced was blood, either unsorted or a sorted T cell fraction (not recorded which). The chain's CDR3 is CASSLGGGSQETQYF. The CDR3 DNA follows: TGTGCCAGCAGCCTAGGGGGCGGGTCGCAAGAGACCCAGTACTTC.